Sequencing of this TCR beta chain was carried out in a study of blood T cell repertoires in COVID-19. Study-wide context: PBMCs, B-cell-depleted T cells, or T cells were the source of the cDNA or gDNA that made up the material.

The CDR3 is 15 amino acids. Germline CDR1 and CDR2: SGDLS and YYNGEE. V shed 4 bases and J shed 4 bases, with 15 bases lying between them. In the original processing: Amplification with reference gene primers provided the estimates of nucleated cell counts. Method: immunoSEQ multiplex PCR; TCRdb's copy keeps in-frame clones and lacks some. D and trimming come from the DNA, and the V and J calls and clone size come from that table. Of 150,000 to 200,000 clones detected, 70% to 85% appear once; the ten largest clones hold more than 4.5%. The TCR was taken from a woman aged 60 to 75 with acute COVID-19. The rearrangement links TRBV9 to TRBJ2-4; possible D gene TRBD1, 5 bases. Sequenced material: PBMCs or T cells enriched from blood (not recorded which). The CDR3 protein is CASSPRTRKKNIQYF. The DNA for the CDR3 is TGTGCCAGCAGCCCCCGGACAAGGAAAAAAAACATTCAGTACTTC.